This section outlines one T cell receptor beta chain sequence together with its context. The method was immunoSEQ multiplex PCR; TCRdb's version includes in-frame clones alone and lacks a portion of them. The sample lists 95,000 to 110,000 clones; approximately 88% were seen once. This record belongs to a study of blood T cell repertoires in COVID-19. This CDR3 is 18 amino acids long. V lost 4 bases, J lost 7 bases, and 16 bases stayed unmatched. The germline V gene has CDR1 LNHDA and CDR2 SQIVND (reference sequence). This sequence originates from a man aged 50 or older with active or convalescent COVID-19. J is TRBJ2-5 and V is TRBV19; TRBD1 matches at 12 bases. Sequencing was done on a sample of peripheral blood. This CDR3 is CASSTRDRGPSGKGTQYF. CDR3 DNA sequence: TGTGCCAGTAGTACCCGGGACAGGGGGCCTAGCGGGAAGGGGACCCAGTACTTC.